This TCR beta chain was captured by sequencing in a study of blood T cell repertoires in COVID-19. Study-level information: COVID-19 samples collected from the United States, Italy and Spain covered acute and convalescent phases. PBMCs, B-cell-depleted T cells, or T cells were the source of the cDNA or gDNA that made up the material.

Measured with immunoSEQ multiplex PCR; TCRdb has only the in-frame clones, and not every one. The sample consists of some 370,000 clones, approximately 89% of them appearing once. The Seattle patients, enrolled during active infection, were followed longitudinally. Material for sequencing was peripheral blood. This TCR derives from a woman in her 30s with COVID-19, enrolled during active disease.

In nucleotides, the CDR3 is TGTGCCAGCAGCGCCAATCCCGGGAGCTCCTATAATTCACCCCTCCACTTT. It translates to CASSANPGSSYNSPLHF. The gene calls are TRBV9 and TRBJ1-6; D gene ambiguous. Trimming shortened V by 3 bases and J by 0 bases, and 13 bases separated the two germline ends. Germline values: CDR1 SGDLS, CDR2 YYNGEE. There are 17 residues in the CDR3.